Listed here are 2 T cell receptor beta chains from one sample, sequenced in a study of CD8 T cells in Susac syndrome (dated by TCRdb to the late 2010s). Preparation of the library involved the immunoSEQ multiplex PCR assay. RNA was extracted using the RNeasy kit, and roughly 0.5 to 1 microgram was reverse transcribed with random hexamers. TCRdb cleaned the public reads at Q25 with fastp, built clones with MiXCR and kept in-frame beta chains. Identical CDR3 protein sequences are pooled into one entry, listed with their most common genes and DNA. The sample has some 70,000 distinct CDR3 sequences on record, around 95% of them singletons. Together, the top ten hold 0.55% to 0.7% of the sample. The source material was CD8+ T cells from PBMCs. Every receptor here comes from a human donor with multiple sclerosis.

The V and J genes are TRBV5-1 and TRBJ1-2; 7 bases map to TRBD1. The CDR3 spans 13 residues. Unmatched junction bases numbered 6, after V lost 4 bases and J lost 6 bases. Germline CDR1 is SGHRS and CDR2 is YFSETQ. The CDR3 sequence: CASSPTGDDGYTF. CDR3 bases: TGCGCCAGCAGCCCAACAGGGGACGATGGCTACACCTTC.

The rearrangement joins TRBV27 to TRBJ2-5; the D gene is possibly TRBD2 (5 bases). V dropped 1 base and J dropped 4 bases, with 13 bases sitting between them. The CDR3 totals 15 residues. Germline assignment: CDR1 MNHEY and CDR2 SMNVEV (reference sequence). The CDR3 protein is CASSLWGAALETQYF. CDR3 DNA sequence: TGTGCCAGCAGTTTATGGGGAGCGGCCCTAGAGACCCAGTACTTC.